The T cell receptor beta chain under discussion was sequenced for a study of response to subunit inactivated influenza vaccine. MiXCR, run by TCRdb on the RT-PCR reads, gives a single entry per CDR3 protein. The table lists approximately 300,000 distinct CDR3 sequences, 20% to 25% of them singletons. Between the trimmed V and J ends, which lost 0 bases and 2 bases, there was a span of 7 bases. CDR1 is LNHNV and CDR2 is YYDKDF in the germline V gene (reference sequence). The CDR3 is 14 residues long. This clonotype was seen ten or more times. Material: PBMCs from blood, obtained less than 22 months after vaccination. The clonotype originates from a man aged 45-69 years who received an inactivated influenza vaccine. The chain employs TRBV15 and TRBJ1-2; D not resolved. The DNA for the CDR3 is TGTGCCACCAGCAGAGAGGCTCTCAACTATGGCTACACCTTC. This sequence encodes CATSREALNYGYTF.